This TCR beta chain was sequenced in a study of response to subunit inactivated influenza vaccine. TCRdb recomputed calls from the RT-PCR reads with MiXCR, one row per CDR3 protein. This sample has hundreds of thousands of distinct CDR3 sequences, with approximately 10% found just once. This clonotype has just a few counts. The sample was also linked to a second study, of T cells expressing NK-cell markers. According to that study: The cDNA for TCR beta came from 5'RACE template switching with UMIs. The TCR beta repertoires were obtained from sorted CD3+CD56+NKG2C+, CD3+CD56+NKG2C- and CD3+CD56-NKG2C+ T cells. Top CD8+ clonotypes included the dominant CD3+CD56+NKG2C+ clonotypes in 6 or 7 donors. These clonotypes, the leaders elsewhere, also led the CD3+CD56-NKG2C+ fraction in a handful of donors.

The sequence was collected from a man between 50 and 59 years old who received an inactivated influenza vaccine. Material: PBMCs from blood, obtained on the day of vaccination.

This chain's CDR3 is CASSPDSPYEQYF. The CDR3 DNA is TGTGCCAGCAGCCCCGACAGCCCCTACGAGCAGTACTTC. The chain couples TRBV7-9 to TRBJ2-7; perhaps TRBD1 as D (5 bases). V lost 5 bases to trimming and J lost 2 bases, with 10 bases between them. The CDR3 sequence is 13 residues long. Germline V gene data show CDR1 as SEHNR and CDR2 as FQNEAQ (reference sequence).